These T cell receptor beta chains were read from a single sample in a study of T cell responses to AZD1222 COVID-19 vaccine. Generated by immunoSEQ multiplex PCR, the TCRdb table keeps only in-frame clones and is missing some. This sample yields roughly 200,000 clones, of which roughly 93% are seen a single time; around 0.98% belongs to the top ten. The material was peripheral blood, obtained 28 days after the second dose of the MenACWY control vaccine. The receptors here all came from an adult who received the MenACWY meningococcal vaccine as a control. CDR3s include the opening cysteine and the closing phenylalanine or tryptophan. Fields, in order: V gene, D gene, clone size, J gene, CDR3 protein, CDR3 DNA. The D gene is left open where the match is weak. Expanded clones get a size class; other rows say once, few or many, or leave the size out.

>TRBV7-2|.|once|TRBJ2-3
CASSAHQSTDTQYF
TGTGCCAGCAGCGCCCACCAAAGCACAGATACGCAGTATTTT
>TRBV19|.|.|TRBJ1-3
CASSVRPGANGNTIYF
TGTGCCAGTAGTGTTCGCCCAGGGGCTAATGGAAACACCATATATTTT
>TRBV19|TRBD1|.|TRBJ1-1
CASSIATGGYTEAFF
TGTGCCAGTAGTATTGCGACAGGGGGCTACACTGAAGCTTTCTTT
>TRBV5-4|.|.|TRBJ1-3
CASSLHGASGNTIYF
TGTGCCAGCAGCCTTCATGGGGCAAGTGGAAACACCATATATTTT
>TRBV3-1/TRBV3-2|TRBD2|.|TRBJ2-2
CASSPGVAGLGGELFF
TGTGCCAGCAGCCCCGGGGTAGCGGGGCTTGGCGGGGAGCTGTTTTTT
>TRBV4-3|.|.|TRBJ2-2
CASSQVSPTGELFF
TGCGCCAGCAGCCAAGTGTCCCCCACCGGGGAGCTGTTTTTT
>TRBV7-9|.|.|TRBJ1-5
CASSTLGPNQPQHF
TGTGCCAGCAGCACCCTTGGACCAAATCAGCCCCAGCATTTT
>TRBV6-4|TRBD2|.|TRBJ2-1
CASSTSGGSDEQFF
TGTGCCAGCAGTACTAGCGGGGGGAGCGATGAGCAGTTCTTC
>TRBV5-5|.|.|TRBJ2-1
CASSSQRSSYNEQFF
TGTGCCAGCAGCTCGCAGAGGAGCTCCTACAATGAGCAGTTCTTC
>TRBV30|.|.|TRBJ1-5
CAWSAGLTPQHF
TGTGCCTGGAGTGCCGGCCTTACGCCCCAGCATTTT
>TRBV6-6|.|few|TRBJ2-7
CASMGPSYEQYF
TGTGCCAGTATGGGACCGAGCTACGAGCAGTACTTC
>TRBV24-1|TRBD2|.|TRBJ2-3
CATSDPQGGKGTDTQYF
TGTGCCACCAGTGACCCCCAGGGAGGGAAGGGCACAGATACGCAGTATTTT
>TRBV9|.|once|TRBJ2-1
CASSAPMASPNNEQFF
TGTGCCAGCAGCGCCCCAATGGCTAGCCCTAACAATGAGCAGTTCTTC
>TRBV2|.|.|TRBJ2-3
CASSEPAGATDTQYF
TGTGCCAGCAGTGAACCGGCAGGGGCAACAGATACGCAGTATTTT
>TRBV5-1|.|.|TRBJ1-4
CASSPKGATNEKLFF
TGCGCCAGCAGCCCTAAGGGAGCAACTAATGAAAAACTGTTTTTT
>TRBV7-2|.|.|TRBJ1-5
CASSFSPTNQPQHF
TGTGCCAGCAGCTTTAGCCCTACTAATCAGCCCCAGCATTTT
>TRBV19|.|.|TRBJ1-1
CASSSQGLNTEAFF
TGTGCCAGTAGTTCCCAGGGGCTGAACACTGAAGCTTTCTTT
>TRBV7-2|.|.|TRBJ1-2
CASSLVGDYGYTF
TGTGCCAGCAGCTTGGTAGGGGACTATGGCTACACCTTC
>TRBV7-8|TRBD1|.|TRBJ2-2
CASRRQGYTGELFF
TGTGCCTCCCGCAGACAGGGTTATACCGGGGAGCTGTTTTTT
>TRBV5-4|.|once|TRBJ2-2
CASTPSAGRVGTGELFF
TGTGCCAGCACCCCGAGTGCAGGGAGAGTTGGCACCGGGGAGCTGTTTTTT
>TRBV5-1|TRBD1|once|TRBJ1-4
CASSPSGGGGELFF
TGCGCCAGCAGCCCGTCTGGAGGGGGCGGTGAACTGTTTTTT
>TRBV19|.|once|TRBJ1-3
CASSSGSGNTIYF
TGTGCCAGTAGTTCCGGGTCCGGAAACACCATATATTTT
>TRBV2|.|.|TRBJ2-7
CASSGQSYEQYF
TGTGCCAGCAGTGGGCAGAGCTACGAGCAGTACTTC
>TRBV19|.|.|TRBJ1-1
CASSRRAEGTEAFF
TGTGCCAGTAGTCGCAGGGCGGAGGGCACTGAAGCTTTCTTT
>TRBV10-3|.|.|TRBJ1-4
CAISEGVGAEKLFF
TGTGCCATCAGTGAGGGAGTGGGAGCTGAAAAACTGTTTTTT
>TRBV4-1|.|.|TRBJ1-2
CASSQDHSNYGYTF
TGCGCCAGCAGCCAAGATCACAGCAACTATGGCTACACCTTC
>TRBV5-5|.|.|TRBJ1-1
CASSLLWATEAFF
TGTGCCAGCAGCTTGTTGTGGGCCACTGAAGCTTTCTTT
>TRBV2|.|once|TRBJ2-5
CASSRQLETQYF
TGTGCCAGCTCCAGACAGTTGGAGACCCAGTACTTC
>TRBV7-2|.|.|TRBJ1-5
CASSLAGGGNQPQHF
TGTGCCAGCAGCTTAGCTGGGGGGGGCAATCAGCCCCAGCATTTT
>TRBV4-2|.|.|TRBJ1-4
CASSQVVGGNEKLFF
TGTGCCAGCAGCCAAGTGGTAGGGGGAAATGAAAAACTGTTTTTT
>TRBV18|.|once|TRBJ1-2
CASSPPEGTNYGYTF
TGTGCCAGCTCACCACCGGAGGGGACTAACTATGGCTACACCTTC
>TRBV3-1/TRBV3-2|TRBD1|.|TRBJ1-6
CASSQEGTGLISVSPLHF
TGTGCCAGCAGCCAAGAGGGGACAGGGTTGATCAGTGTTTCACCCCTCCACTTT
>TRBV19|.|.|TRBJ1-4
CASSKGQTENEKLFF
TGTGCCAGTAGTAAAGGACAGACCGAAAATGAAAAACTGTTTTTT
>TRBV11-2|.|.|TRBJ1-1
CASSSTMAEAFF
TGTGCCAGCAGCTCTACGATGGCTGAAGCTTTCTTT
>TRBV29-1|.|.|TRBJ1-1
CSVPDSVGAAFF
TGCAGCGTGCCCGACTCGGTCGGTGCCGCTTTCTTT
>TRBV27|.|.|TRBJ2-5
CASSFKAGAGPQYF
TGTGCCAGCAGTTTTAAGGCGGGGGCCGGCCCCCAGTACTTC
>TRBV7-9|TRBD1|.|TRBJ1-1
CASSLGDSEAFF
TGTGCCAGCAGCTTAGGGGACAGTGAAGCTTTCTTT
>TRBV5-1|TRBD2|.|TRBJ2-5
CASSSRLSGGETQYF
TGCGCCAGCAGCTCTAGACTTAGCGGGGGAGAGACCCAGTACTTC